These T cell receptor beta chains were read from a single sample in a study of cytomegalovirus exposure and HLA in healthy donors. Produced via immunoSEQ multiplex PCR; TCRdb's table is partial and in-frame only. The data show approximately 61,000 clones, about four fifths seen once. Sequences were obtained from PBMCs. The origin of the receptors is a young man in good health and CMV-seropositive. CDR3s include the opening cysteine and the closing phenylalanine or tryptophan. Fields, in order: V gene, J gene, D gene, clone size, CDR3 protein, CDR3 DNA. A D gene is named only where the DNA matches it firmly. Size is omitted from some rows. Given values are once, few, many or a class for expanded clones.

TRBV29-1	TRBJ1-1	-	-	CSVGGGGSTEAFF	TGCAGCGTGGGTGGCGGGGGGTCCACTGAAGCTTTCTTT
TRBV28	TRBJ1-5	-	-	CATGMISNQPQHF	TGTGCCACCGGTATGATTAGCAATCAGCCCCAGCATTTT
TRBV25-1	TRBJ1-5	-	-	CASSDGTGPDQPQHF	TGTGCCAGCAGTGACGGAACAGGGCCGGATCAGCCCCAGCATTTT
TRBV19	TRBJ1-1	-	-	CASSRLKGSEAFF	TGTGCCAGTAGTAGGCTCAAGGGGTCAGAAGCTTTCTTT
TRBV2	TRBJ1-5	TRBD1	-	CASSVGQGARQPQHF	TGTGCCAGCAGTGTGGGACAGGGGGCAAGACAGCCCCAGCATTTT
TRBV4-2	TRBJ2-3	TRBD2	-	CASSQKGTSGGDTQYF	TGTGCCAGCAGCCAAAAGGGGACTAGCGGAGGGGATACGCAGTATTTT
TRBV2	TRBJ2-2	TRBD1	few	CASRQGAVNTGELFF	TGTGCCAGCAGGCAGGGGGCCGTAAACACCGGGGAGCTGTTTTTT
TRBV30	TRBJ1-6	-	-	CAWSVGSGEMSPLHF	TGTGCCTGGAGTGTAGGTTCAGGGGAAATGTCACCCCTCCACTTT
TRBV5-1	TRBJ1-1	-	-	CASSLGGQQNTEAFF	TGCGCCAGCAGCCTTGGTGGGCAGCAGAACACTGAAGCTTTCTTT
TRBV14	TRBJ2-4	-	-	CASSQDRAGHIQYF	TGTGCCAGCAGCCAGGATAGGGCGGGACACATTCAGTACTTC
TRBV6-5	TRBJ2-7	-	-	CASSSGTLNEQYF	TGTGCCAGCAGTTCAGGGACTCTGAACGAGCAGTACTTC
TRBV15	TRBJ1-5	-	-	CATSRDLGQGQPQHF	TGTGCCACCAGCAGAGATTTGGGGCAGGGGCAGCCCCAGCATTTT
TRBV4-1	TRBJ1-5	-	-	CASSQEPGRNQPQHF	TGCGCCAGCAGCCAAGAGCCAGGGAGGAATCAGCCCCAGCATTTT
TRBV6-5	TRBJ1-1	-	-	CASSTGREAFF	TGTGCCAGCAGCACAGGGAGAGAAGCTTTCTTT
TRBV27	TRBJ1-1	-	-	CASSFRANTEAFF	TGTGCCAGCAGTTTCAGGGCGAACACTGAAGCTTTCTTT
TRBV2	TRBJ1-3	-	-	CASSQRTATMGNTIYF	TGTGCCAGCAGCCAGAGGACAGCTACGATGGGAAACACCATATATTTT
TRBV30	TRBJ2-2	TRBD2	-	CAWSVAGEETGELFF	TGTGCCTGGAGTGTTGCGGGGGAGGAGACCGGGGAGCTGTTTTTT
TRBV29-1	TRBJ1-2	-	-	CSVERDKGYTF	TGCAGCGTTGAACGCGACAAGGGCTACACCTTC
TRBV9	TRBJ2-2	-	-	CASSVDSGTGELFF	TGTGCCAGCAGCGTCGACTCGGGCACCGGGGAGCTGTTTTTT
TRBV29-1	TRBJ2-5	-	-	CSAPRHLTSYQETQYF	TGCAGCGCCCCGAGGCACCTCACTTCGTACCAAGAGACCCAGTACTTC
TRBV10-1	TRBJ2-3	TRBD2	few	CASRGLAGALTDTQYF	TGCGCCAGCAGGGGACTAGCGGGGGCACTCACAGATACGCAGTATTTT
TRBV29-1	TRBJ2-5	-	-	CSASPRRGETQYF	TGCAGCGCTTCCCCCCGAAGAGGTGAGACCCAGTACTTC
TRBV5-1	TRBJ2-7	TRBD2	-	CASKPGLAASYEQYF	TGCGCCAGCAAGCCGGGACTAGCGGCCTCCTACGAGCAGTACTTC
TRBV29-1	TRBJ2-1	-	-	CSVERGNTYNEQFF	TGCAGCGTTGAAAGGGGGAATACCTACAATGAGCAGTTCTTC
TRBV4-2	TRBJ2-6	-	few	CASSQEEGHGANVLTF	TGTGCCAGCAGCCAAGAGGAGGGGCATGGGGCCAACGTCCTGACTTTC
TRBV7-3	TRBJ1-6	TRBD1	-	CASSLGTGAYSPLHF	TGTGCCAGCAGCTTAGGGACAGGGGCCTATTCACCCCTCCACTTT
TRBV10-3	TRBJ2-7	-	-	CAISESQQSSYEQYF	TGTGCCATCAGTGAGTCACAACAGAGCTCCTACGAGCAGTACTTC
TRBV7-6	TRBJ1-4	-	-	CASSPPGGSEKLFF	TGTGCCAGCAGCCCCCCGGGTGGGTCTGAAAAACTGTTTTTT
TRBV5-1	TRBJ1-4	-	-	CASSLASEPNEKLFF	TGCGCCAGCAGCTTGGCGTCGGAGCCTAATGAAAAACTGTTTTTT
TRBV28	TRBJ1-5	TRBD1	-	CASRETGQGGQPQHF	TGTGCCAGCAGGGAAACCGGACAGGGCGGACAGCCCCAGCATTTT
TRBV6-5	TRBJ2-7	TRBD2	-	CASSYSISGAYEQYF	TGTGCCAGCAGTTACTCGATTAGCGGGGCCTACGAGCAGTACTTC